The text below deals with one TCR beta chain. The antigen it recognizes is unknown. It has no much larger one-base neighbor in the sample; base qualities were not kept. The sample originates from a study of blood T cell repertoires in COVID-19 (dated by TCRdb to between 2020 and 2021). Background for the entire study: Collaborator samples came from the United States, Italy and Spain and covered acute and convalescent phases of COVID-19. The prospective study material was composed of cDNA or gDNA derived from T cells, B-cell-depleted T cells, or PBMCs. The dataset comprised deeply sampled blood TCRbeta repertoires from subjects exposed to, actively infected with, or recovered from COVID-19. A freely available public database, intended as a resource for researchers studying the immune response to SARS-CoV-2, is where the repertoires were released. The samples were drawn from two sources: the first 160 participants of the ongoing ImmuneRACE study, and 1,200 or so subjects contributed by 6 global collaborators. A de-identified subject ID, COVID-19 status, age in years and sex were almost always included in the sample metadata. Where available, HLA class I and class II types were obtained from metadata supplied by the sample provider rather than from assay-based typing.

Each collaborating institution followed its own protocols to collect whole blood in K2EDTA tubes. For TCRbeta analysis, collaborator samples were shipped as frozen whole blood, as isolated PBMCs, or as DNA extracted from either sample type. The research as a whole found: Clinical and demographic metadata were provided uncurated, with the amount varying by source and participant.

The immunoSEQ Assay, a bias-controlled multiplex PCR, was used to amplify TCRbeta CDR3 regions from genomic DNA. From the authors' description of their analysis: The number of nucleated cells in each sample was estimated from the amplification of reference gene primers within the assay. To quantify the absolute abundance of each unique TCRbeta CDR3 rearrangement, sequence reads were collapsed and filtered. For each sample, productive Simpson clonality was calculated by taking the square root of Simpson's diversity index across productive rearrangements. In TCRdb, the immuneACCESS table is reduced to in-frame sequences with V and J assigned. These tables do not hold every clone; where another copy was compared, an unresolved V gene accounts for under half, and the others remain unexplained. That table supplies the V and J calls and clone size; D and trimming were determined from the DNA. For this sample there are 95,000 to 150,000 clones; just under 80% appear just once. The biggest ten clones account for about 25% of the sample.

The specimen sequenced was peripheral blood. The clonotype comes from a human donor in a cohort sampled during active COVID-19.

The CDR3 here reads CASSLVASSYNEQFF. The nucleotide sequence is given as TGCGCCAGCAGCTTGGTAGCGAGCTCCTACAATGAGCAGTTCTTC. This sequence uses TRBV5-1 and TRBJ2-1; a weak D assignment points to TRBD2 (5 bases agree). Measured from the cysteine to the phenylalanine, the CDR3 is 15 residues long. Only the CDR3 region is kept as DNA, spanning 45 bases read in frame from base 1. V loses 0 bases of germline sequence and J loses 0 bases, and the interval between the two ends is 7 bases. Taken from the germline V gene, the CDR1 and CDR2 loops are SGHRS and YFSETQ.